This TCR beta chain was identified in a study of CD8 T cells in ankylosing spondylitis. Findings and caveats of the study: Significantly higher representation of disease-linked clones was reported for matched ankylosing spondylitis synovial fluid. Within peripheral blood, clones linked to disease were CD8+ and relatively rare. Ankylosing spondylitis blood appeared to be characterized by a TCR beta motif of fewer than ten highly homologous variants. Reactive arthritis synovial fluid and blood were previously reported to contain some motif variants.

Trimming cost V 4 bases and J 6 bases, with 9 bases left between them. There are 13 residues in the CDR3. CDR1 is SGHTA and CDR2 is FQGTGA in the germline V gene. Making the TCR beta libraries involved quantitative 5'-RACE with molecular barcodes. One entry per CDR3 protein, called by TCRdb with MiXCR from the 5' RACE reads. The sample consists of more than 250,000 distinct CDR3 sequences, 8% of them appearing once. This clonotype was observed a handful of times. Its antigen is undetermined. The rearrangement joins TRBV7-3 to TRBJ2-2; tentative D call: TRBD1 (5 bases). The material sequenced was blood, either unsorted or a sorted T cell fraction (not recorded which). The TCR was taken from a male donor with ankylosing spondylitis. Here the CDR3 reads CASSSQAAGELFF. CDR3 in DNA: TGTGCCAGCAGCTCACAGGCCGCCGGGGAGCTGTTTTTT. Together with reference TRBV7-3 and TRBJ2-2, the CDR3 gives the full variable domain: GAGVSQTPSNKVTEKGKYVELRCDPISGHTALYWYRQSLGQGPEFLIYFQGTGAADDSGLPNDRFFAVRPEGSVSTLKIQRTERGDSAVYLCASSSQAAGELFFGEGSRLTVL.